Listed here are 21 T cell receptor beta chains from one sample, sequenced in a study of OX40 agonist ivuxolimab in advanced cancers. This table comes from immunoSEQ multiplex PCR, and its TCRdb copy is limited to in-frame clones, with some not included. The table lists 30,000 or so clones, 80% to 90% of them singletons. The sequencing here drew on CD4+ or CD8+ T cells sorted from blood, taken in a trial of the OX40 agonist ivuxolimab. Every receptor here comes from an adult with an advanced solid tumor such as melanoma, head and neck, liver or kidney cancer.

This clone occurred once. This chain links TRBV5-1 with TRBJ2-1; D is uncertain. This CDR3 spans 11 amino acids. The germline CDR1 and CDR2 sequences are SGHRS and YFSETQ. Trimming pared 4 bases from V and 7 bases from J, leaving 6 bases between. As DNA, the CDR3 is TGCGCCAGCAGCATCCAGAATGAGCAGTTCTTC. Its protein is CASSIQNEQFF.

J is TRBJ1-6 and V is TRBV27; D may be TRBD1 (5 bases). V lost 3 bases and J lost 3, with 6 bases in between. This CDR3 has 14 amino acids. The germline V gene has CDR1 MNHEY and CDR2 SMNVEV (reference sequence). The CDR3 region is CASSFGGYNSPLHF. The CDR3 coding sequence is TGTGCCAGCAGTTTTGGGGGCTATAATTCACCCCTCCACTTT.

The rearrangement links TRBV4-3 to TRBJ2-5; 9 bases line up with TRBD1. Trimming took 2 bases from V and 5 from J; bases not matched to a gene: 12. Looked up from germline, CDR1 is LGHNA and CDR2 is YSLEER. The CDR3 runs to 17 residues. CDR3 sequence (DNA): TGCGCCAGCAGCCAAAGGGGTGGACAGGGGATGAGGGAGACCCAGTACTTC. Amino acids: CASSQRGGQGMRETQYF.

In DNA form, the CDR3 reads TGTGCCAGCAGTCCCAGGACTAGCGGGAGTGTCTATGAGCAGTTCTTC. Encoded protein: CASSPRTSGSVYEQFF. This chain joins TRBV27 and TRBJ2-1; 13 positions agree with TRBD2. V was clipped by 5 bases and J by 8 bases; unmatched bases: 9. Per germline, CDR1 MNHEY and CDR2 SMNVEV (reference sequence). The CDR3 is 16 amino acids.

This CDR3 is CASRDTEAFF. The CDR3 DNA is TGTGCCAGCAGGGACACTGAAGCTTTCTTT. The chain recombines TRBV6-1 with TRBJ1-1, with D uncertain. V lost 6 bases and J lost 3, with 2 bases in between. The germline V gene encodes CDR1 MNHNS and CDR2 SASEGT. This CDR3 has 10 residues.

V is TRBV9 and J is TRBJ2-1; D may be TRBD2 (6 bases). V lost 3 bases and J lost 8, with 24 bases in between. CDR3 length: 17 amino acids. CDR1 is SGDLS and CDR2 is YYNGEE in the germline V gene. For the CDR3, the DNA is TGTGCCAGCAGCGACTCCCCCCTAGGGGCCGGGGGACATGAGCAGTTCTTC. The encoded protein is CASSDSPLGAGGHEQFF.

The chain combines TRBV4-1 with TRBJ2-7; 11 positions match TRBD1. Germline trimming cut 3 bases from V and 2 bases from J; bases unmatched to any gene: 0. In germline, CDR1 is MGHRA, CDR2 YSYEKL. This CDR3 spans 14 amino acids. The CDR3 DNA reads TGCGCCAGCAGCCAGGACAGGGGGCCCTACGAGCAGTACTTC. Amino acids: CASSQDRGPYEQYF.

This chain connects TRBV5-1 to TRBJ2-7; D ambiguous. This CDR3 has 13 amino acids. Germline V CDR1 and CDR2: SGHRS, YFSETQ. The ends were cut back, 0 bases at V and 7 bases at J, with 11 bases in the middle. In nucleotides, the CDR3 is TGCGCCAGCAGCTTGGTTCTGGGGTGGGAGCAGTACTTC. Its translation: CASSLVLGWEQYF.

In this sample, this clone turned up once. The rearrangement links TRBV7-6 to TRBJ2-6; D perhaps matches TRBD1 (5 bases). V was shortened by 6 bases and J by 4 bases, with 10 bases between the two germline ends. Per the germline V gene, CDR1 is SGHVS and CDR2 is FNYEAQ. This CDR3 has 14 amino acids. DNA of the CDR3: TGTGCCAGCAGTAGGGGCGGCGGGGCCAACGTCCTGACTTTC. Amino acid sequence: CASSRGGGANVLTF.

This chain uses TRBV27 with TRBJ2-3, with unresolved D. The germline V gene encodes CDR1 MNHEY and CDR2 SMNVEV (reference sequence). Trimming left V 7 bases short and J 3 bases short, with 11 bases between. The CDR3 has 13 amino acids. Here the CDR3 reads CASIGSVTDTQYF. The CDR3 coding sequence is TGTGCCAGCATAGGGTCGGTAACAGATACGCAGTATTTT.

V and J are TRBV2 and TRBJ1-1; 9 positions agree with TRBD1. Germline-derived CDR1 and CDR2 are SNHLY and FYNNEI. The CDR3 totals 14 residues. J lost 5 bases, V lost 6 bases, and 7 bases had no gene match. The CDR3 is CASRPTGGRTEAFF. The CDR3 DNA reads as TGTGCCAGCAGGCCGACAGGGGGAAGAACTGAAGCTTTCTTT. The whole variable domain, remainder taken from reference TRBV2 and TRBJ1-1, is EPEVTQTPSHQVTQMGQEVILRCVPISNHLYFYWYRQILGQKVEFLVSFYNNEISEKSEIFDDQFSVERPDGSNFTLKIRSTKLEDSAMYFCASRPTGGRTEAFFGQGTRLTVV.

This clone has a handful of counts. DNA for the CDR3: TGTGCCAGCAGGGGGGGGGCGGCACACTACTACGAGCAGTACTTC. This gives the protein CASRGGAAHYYEQYF. This chain uses TRBV6-5 with TRBJ2-7; TRBD2 might be the D (7 bases). The CDR3 has 15 amino acids. In germline, CDR1 is MNHEY, CDR2 SVGAGI. The V gene lost 6 bases and the J gene lost 3 bases, with 18 bases spanning the gap.

The genes are TRBV6-1 and TRBJ1-2, with D perhaps matching TRBD1 (6 bases). Germline assignment: CDR1 MNHNS and CDR2 SASEGT. CDR3 size: 16 residues. V gave up 0 bases and J gave up 4 bases, with 15 bases separating them. The CDR3 DNA follows: TGTGCCAGCAGTGAAGCGCGGGGGGCGAGGAGCTATGGCTACACCTTC. It specifies CASSEARGARSYGYTF.

The V gene is TRBV6-5, the J gene TRBJ1-2, with 10 bases aligning to TRBD1. Germline assignment: CDR1 MNHEY and CDR2 SVGAGI. V dropped 2 bases and J dropped 2; count of bases not matched to a gene: 2. This CDR3 comprises 15 residues. This chain's CDR3 is CASSYGQGENYGYTF. In nucleotides, the CDR3 is TGTGCCAGCAGTTACGGACAGGGGGAAAACTATGGCTACACCTTC.

The chain joins TRBV5-4 to TRBJ1-2; D not certain. Per the germline V gene, CDR1 is SGHNT and CDR2 is YYREEE (reference sequence). The CDR3 is 16 amino acids. The V gene lost 5 bases and the J gene lost 1 base, with 18 bases spanning the gap. The CDR3 reads CASSERWRELNYGYTF. CDR3 sequence (DNA): TGTGCCAGCAGTGAACGGTGGCGAGAGCTTAACTATGGCTACACCTTC.

This clone has just a few counts. J is TRBJ1-1 and V is TRBV23-1; D unresolved. TRBV23-1 is labeled an ORF, and its function is uncertain. Trimming took off 2 bases at V and 5 bases at J, with 9 bases between the two ends. This CDR3 is 13 amino acids long. CDR3 nucleotides: TGCGCCAGCAGTCAACGGCGGAGGACTGAAGCTTTCTTT. It encodes CASSQRRRTEAFF.

V gene TRBV6-1 combines with J gene TRBJ2-7, with D possibly being TRBD1 (6 bases). The length of the CDR3 is 16 residues. V lost 0 bases and J lost 4, with 16 bases in between. Per the germline V gene, CDR1 is MNHNS and CDR2 is SASEGT. CDR3 protein: CASSEAEGGHFYEQYF. DNA for the CDR3: TGTGCCAGCAGTGAAGCGGAAGGGGGTCATTTTTACGAGCAGTACTTC.

The chain combines TRBV10-3 with TRBJ1-2; D ambiguous. Trimming shortened V by 1 base and J by 5 bases, and 8 bases separated the two germline ends. This CDR3 region has 13 residues. Germline values: CDR1 ENHRY, CDR2 SYGVKD. The CDR3 loop reads CAISELRLYGYTF. The CDR3 DNA reads as TGTGCCATCAGTGAGTTACGGCTGTATGGCTACACCTTC.

CDR3 sequence: CASSLSRGHNEQFF. As DNA, the CDR3 is TGTGCCAGCAGCTTAAGTAGGGGGCACAATGAGCAGTTCTTC. The gene calls are TRBV7-8 and TRBJ2-1, with 7 nucleotides matching TRBD1. Germline values: CDR1 SGHVS, CDR2 FQNEAQ. V shed 2 bases, J shed 5 bases, and the junction held 3 bases outside the gene matches. This CDR3 has 14 amino acids. Combining the CDR3 with reference TRBV7-8 and TRBJ2-1 gives the whole variable domain GAGVSQSPRYKVAKRGQDVALRCDPISGHVSLFWYQQALGQGPEFLTYFQNEAQLDKSGLPSDRFFAERPEGSVSTLKIQRTQQEDSAVYLCASSLSRGHNEQFFGPGTRLTVL.

J is TRBJ2-5 and V is TRBV4-1; D not resolved. The CDR3 covers 15 residues. Germline V gene data show CDR1 as MGHRA and CDR2 as YSYEKL. Trimming took 0 bases from V and 0 from J, leaving 8 bases between them. CDR3 sequence: CASSQDNTHQETQYF. CDR3 bases: TGCGCCAGCAGCCAAGATAACACCCACCAAGAGACCCAGTACTTC.

This chain joins TRBV19 and TRBJ1-2; TRBD1 agrees at 7 bases. The length of the CDR3 is 16 residues. After removal of 6 bases from V and 0 bases from J, the junction contained 10 bases not matched to a gene. Germline-derived CDR1 and CDR2 are LNHDA and SQIVND (reference sequence). The CDR3 is CASRDATGRPNYGYTF. CDR3 in DNA: TGTGCCAGTAGGGACGCGACAGGGAGGCCTAACTATGGCTACACCTTC.